This TCR beta chain stems from a study of T cell changes during pregnancy in multiple sclerosis. The protocol was immunoSEQ multiplex PCR, while the TCRdb copy is restricted to in-frame clones and leaves out a portion. The table shows 70,000 or so clones, with approximately 91% occurring only once. The V gene end was trimmed by 5 bases and the J gene end by 3 bases; junction bases not matched to a gene: 5. The V gene's germline CDR1 is MNHNY and CDR2 SVGAGI (reference sequence). The CDR3 is 15 amino acids. The rearrangement links TRBV6-6 to TRBJ1-4, with TRBD1 matching 8 bases. The sequences come from peripheral blood, collected in the third trimester of pregnancy. The TCR sequence derives from a female donor with multiple sclerosis, enrolled in a pregnancy study. The CDR3 here is CASSPQGAANEKLFF. The CDR3 nucleotides are TGTGCCAGCAGTCCCCAGGGGGCCGCTAATGAAAAACTGTTTTTT.